This entry concerns a single T cell receptor beta chain. The target antigen is unknown. CDR3 length equals 18 residues. The trim removed 0 bases at V and 6 bases at J, leaving 14 bases unmatched. The V gene's germline CDR1 is MNHEY and CDR2 SMNVEV (reference sequence). The data are from a study of T cell responses to AZD1222 COVID-19 vaccine. Study-level findings and limits: Reportedly, close to half of spike-specific TCRs are directed against unmutated variant regions. Among vaccine-associated CD4 TCRs, coverage spanned spike, with dominance at 160-218 and 743-854.

Data came from immunoSEQ multiplex PCR; TCRdb stores just in-frame clones and leaves some out. The sample lists 140,000 or so clones; 88% were seen once. The receptor's source is an adult who received the AZD1222 COVID-19 vaccine. The rearrangement uses TRBV27 and TRBJ2-3, with 8 bases lining up with TRBD2. The material was peripheral blood, obtained 28 days after the second AZD1222 dose. The CDR3 loop reads CASSLSRGFAGGLDTQYF. In DNA form, the CDR3 reads TGTGCCAGCAGTTTATCGAGGGGCTTTGCGGGGGGTTTGGATACGCAGTATTTT.